The present entry profiles one TCR beta chain with its context. What it binds is not known. This entry comes from a study of CD8+ T cells in alopecia areata. Study information: Tofacitinib ran 6 to 18 months, followed by 6 months off drug. Study-wide findings and caveats: Scalp lesions, especially in alopecia totalis/universalis, had higher clonality than normal scalp.

V gave up 6 bases and J gave up 5 bases, with 20 bases separating them. The CDR3 contains 15 residues. In germline, CDR1 is MNHNY, CDR2 SVGAGI (reference sequence). Extraction of RNA preceded its reverse transcription into cDNA, which served as the sequencing template. This table comes from immunoSEQ multiplex PCR, and its TCRdb copy is limited to in-frame clones, with some not included. Of 100,000 to 150,000 clones detected, around three fifths appear once; the ten largest clones hold 4.5% to 5.5%. The source of this sequence is a human donor with alopecia areata. This specimen was CD4+ T cells sorted from blood, taken at week 0. V gene TRBV6-6 combines with J gene TRBJ2-7, with D possibly matching TRBD1 (5 bases). CDR3 loop: CASSLLRDRVNEQYF. DNA for the CDR3: TGTGCCAGCAGCTTACTCCGTGACAGAGTCAACGAGCAGTACTTC.